This T cell receptor beta chain emerged from a study of cytomegalovirus exposure and HLA in healthy donors (TCRdb year 2017). At the level of the whole study: An earlier analysis of some 550 of the donors reported 276 Gb of sequence data and some 100 million unique TCR beta sequences from roughly 180 million T cells. The study used immunosequencing to profile the T cell repertoires of 666 subjects and linked those repertoires to cytomegalovirus serostatus. The study aimed to test whether cataloging public T cell receptors could reveal signatures of past pathogen exposure. Both class I and class II loci were covered by HLA typing, at four-digit resolution. In an earlier analysis of 500 to 650 of the donors, high-throughput TCR beta sequencing was used to judge whether each TCR beta V gene segment behaved as functional or pseudogenic. A separate validation cohort of roughly 130 different subjects was used in addition to the approximately 610-subject first cohort. Rather than drawing on any new phenotypic data, the later analysis identified candidate immune exposures from TCR beta sequences and the way those sequences occurred across donors. The number of typed donors differed by locus: roughly 629-640 for A, B, C, DRB1 and DQB1; approximately 540 for DQA1; approximately 610 for DPA1; and around 490 for DPB1. Of the approximately 400 genotyped donors, 75% to 85% were placed in the genetic ancestry cluster associated with self-reported Caucasian donors. About five DR-DQ haplotypes were treated as single units for association and clustering because of strong linkage in the cohort. Among 398 genotyped donors of the cohort, an average of around 240,000 unique TCR beta nucleotide sequences were sequenced per donor, about a sixth of them non-productive. An early release covering roughly 640 HLA-typed donors comprised about 290 gigabases of sequencing data and approximately 80 million unique TCR sequences. In a later genetic analysis, genome-wide SNP genotypes for about 55% of the 666 donors were used, and that subset was treated as a discovery cohort. A later analysis re-analyzed previously published TCR beta repertoires from 666 donors and added high-resolution HLA genotyping to study TCR occurrence patterns. The study combined high-throughput TCR immunosequencing, statistical association of individual TCRs with disease status, and machine learning to predict cytomegalovirus infection status. Every repertoire in the discovery cohort had been generated on one and the same sequencing platform. Donor age, sex, ethnicity and CMV serostatus were collected together with the repertoire data. Findings and caveats that apply to the study as a whole: The 87-base-pair reads could not distinguish some IMGT-functional V segments, including TRBV6-2 and TRBV6-3, so those segments were excluded. Across donors, most TCR sequences were observed very rarely, whereas some public TCRs were present in many individuals. In this cohort, only TCR beta chains were sequenced, and detectable features were limited by the absence of alpha or paired-chain data. The classifier was reported to diagnose cytomegalovirus status with high specificity and sensitivity in both the original and validation cohorts. Linkage disequilibrium might explain the correlated functional status among segregating V segments, but an unknown experimental factor could not be excluded. Seventeen rarely observed V segments, including chromosome 9 orphons, were excluded from the earlier analysis of almost 600 of the donors because counts were too low. In a later analysis, most CMV-associated TCR beta chains were found to appear HLA-restricted, with HLA associations seemingly driven largely by CMV exposure. The presence/absence analyses assumed that sequencing depth was roughly uniform across donors, and that assumption may not be true. An earlier analysis of approximately 600 of the donors showed that most TCR beta V segments appeared in productive rearrangements either about 87% or about 30% of the time, which broadly matched IMGT annotations. At a false discovery rate of 0.05, a later analysis linked 16,000 or so TCR beta sequences to specific HLA alleles. Compared with equally common non-associated chains, HLA-associated TCR beta chains in a later analysis were more clonally expanded and had lower generation probabilities. HLA typing was unavailable for some donors at each locus, so association tests used only the typed subset. An association between a missense DCLRE1C variant and V-gene and J-gene trimming of TCR beta chains was found in a later genetic analysis and replicated in an independent cohort. According to a later genetic analysis, donors in an Asian-associated ancestry cluster had fewer N-insertions in productive TCRs than the approximately 670-donor mean. In vitro tests confirmed that a few of the cytomegalovirus-associated TCR beta chains recognize cytomegalovirus antigens. A cluster of highly shared sequence variants was judged likely to represent a technical artifact of the sequencing pipeline. A further reported finding was that TCR beta sequences accurately predicted the HLA-A and HLA-B alleles for most subjects in the first cohort. Immune exposure information for the cohort was limited to CMV serostatus. Strong co-occurrence of HLA alleles, especially DR and DQ, made assigning TCR associations to individual alleles difficult. In a later analysis, several top co-occurrence clusters were reported to appear linked to parvovirus B19, influenza, CMV and Epstein-Barr virus. According to the authors, the approach could potentially be generalized to other disease states and immunological phenotypes. In a later analysis, the rate of TCR association differed among HLA loci, with DRB1 alleles having the most associated TCRs and HLA-C alleles having the fewest. The study listed 164 TCR beta chains as associated with cytomegalovirus.

Looking up the germline V gene yields CDR1 SGHVS and CDR2 FQNEAQ. The CDR3 spans 15 residues, from the cysteine through the phenylalanine. Only CDR3 DNA remains: 45 bases, in frame from the first base. V is reduced by 4 bases and J by 1 base, leaving a spacing of 10 bases between them. Concerning this clone itself: Its recognized antigen is unknown. Base qualities are not at hand, and no much larger clone is one base apart.

In total, about 650 healthy bone marrow donors made up the cohort. All cohort members were sampled while nominally healthy, although unrecorded immune exposures were likely present. The donor tested CMV seropositive, placing the donor among the 289 seropositive members of the cohort. A peripheral blood sample was collected from each donor, and TCR beta sequencing was performed on peripheral blood mononuclear cells. Genomic DNA was extracted from the blood cell samples with the Qiagen DNeasy Blood Extraction Kit. Libraries were prepared through the immunoSEQ multiplex PCR assay. For the multiplex PCR, a mixture combining 60 forward primers for TCR Vbeta segments and 13 reverse primers for TCR Jbeta segments was used. A multiplex PCR assay on genomic DNA amplified the CDR3 region of rearranged TCR beta genes. On the Illumina HiSeq System, the amplified TCR beta libraries were sequenced as 87-base-pair reads. In the paper's pipeline: A later analysis tallied tens of millions of unique TCR beta chains across the roughly 610 repertoires, and about 10 million of those chains were shared by two or more donors. Raw reads were error-corrected and collapsed into unique sequences with a nearest-neighbor algorithm that merged closely related sequences to remove PCR and sequencing errors. CDR3 sequences were aligned to IMGT reference sequences to assign V, D and J gene segments. Each retained sequence needed at least a six-nucleotide match to both a V gene segment and a J gene segment. A rearrangement counted as productive if the CDR3 had no stop codons and remained in frame with V and J, and every other rearrangement counted as non-productive. Following IMGT convention, CDR3 was defined as the stretch from the second conserved V-encoded cysteine to the conserved J-encoded phenylalanine. Sequences without an unambiguous match to a single V gene segment were excluded from the earlier analysis of 450 to 750 of the donors. An earlier analysis of some 610 of the donors called V segments functional above 56.7% productive rearrangements and segregating when the between-donor standard deviation exceeded 5%. A statistical classification framework was developed to diagnose cytomegalovirus status using the catalog of TCR beta chain sequences. In a later analysis, V and J genes were assigned by comparing TCR nucleotide sequences against IMGT/GENE-DB human TR gene sequences. A later analysis assigned CDR3 sequences and most-parsimonious VDJ recombination scenarios with the TCRdist pipeline. In a later analysis, each TCR beta chain was defined by its CDR3 amino acid sequence together with its V-gene family, and reads without a unique V-gene family were excluded. To address suspected cross-contamination and a sequencing artifact, a later analysis removed over 500 highly shared, low-generation-probability nucleotide sequences. In a later analysis, a clonal expansion index was calculated for each public chain from normalized within-repertoire ranks of inferred template counts. Generation probabilities in a later analysis came from a VDJ recombination model fitted to out-of-frame rearrangements, and those results were checked against IGoR. A later analysis scored TCR-TCR, TCR-HLA and TCR-CMV co-occurrence with hypergeometric tests, applying a repertoire-size bias correction to TCR pairs. To estimate false discovery rates, a later analysis permuted the HLA or CMV assignments 20 times. In a later analysis, co-occurring TCRs were grouped with DBSCAN, and TCRdist sequence similarity was added when clustering was performed within HLA-allele-positive subsets. Repertoires with fewer than 30,000 or more than 120,000 public chains, plus five repertoires with anomalous nucleotide sharing, were excluded from co-occurrence clustering. TCRdb took this table from immuneACCESS and kept in-frame rearrangements with V and J called. Such tables lack part of the clones; where checked against another copy, unresolved V genes explain under half of the gap, and the rest is unexplained. The V and J calls and clone size were taken over from that table, and D and trimming were inferred from the DNA. The sample table contains some 120,000 clones; only one count was recorded for roughly 9% of them. The ten largest clonotypes hold about 6% of the sample.

The sequence derives from a woman in her thirties or forties in good health and CMV-seropositive. The sample taken for sequencing was PBMCs. Here the chain combines TRBV7-8 and TRBJ2-2, and possibly TRBD1, on 6 matching bases. CDR3 protein: CASSSTGLNTGELFF. The nucleotides are TGTGCCAGCAGCTCCACAGGGTTGAACACCGGGGAGCTGTTTTTT.